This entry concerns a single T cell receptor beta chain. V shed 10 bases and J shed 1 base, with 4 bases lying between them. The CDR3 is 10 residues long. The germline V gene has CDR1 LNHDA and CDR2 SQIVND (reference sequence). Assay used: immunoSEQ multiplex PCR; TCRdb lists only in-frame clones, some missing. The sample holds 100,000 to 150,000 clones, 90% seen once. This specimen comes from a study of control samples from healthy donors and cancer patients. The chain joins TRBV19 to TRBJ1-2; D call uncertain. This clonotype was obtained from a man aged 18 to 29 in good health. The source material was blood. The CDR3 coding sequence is TGTGCCAACGTTAACTATGGCTACACCTTC. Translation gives CANVNYGYTF.